The rows below give T cell receptor beta chains drawn from one sample of a study of T cells in Graves' hyperthyroidism and ophthalmopathy. Via MiXCR, TCRdb re-called the multiplex PCR reads, giving one row per CDR3 protein. This sample has almost 600,000 distinct CDR3 sequences, with 40% to 55% found just once. The source material was peripheral blood or thyroid tissue (not recorded which). The receptors were gathered from a woman younger than 30 with Graves' hyperthyroidism. Both conserved end residues are part of each CDR3.

>TRBV24-1
CATSDPRQTQETQYF
>TRBV2
CASSEVRGGETQHF
>TRBV20-1
CSVYLLAGTDTQYF
>TRBV4-3
CASSHPGKKTQYF
>TRBV4-1
CASSLGPRIEAFF
>TRBV7-6
CASSGDRGQEKLFF
>TRBV20-1
CSARFDGRGETQYF
>TRBV5-4
CASSHYGTTGLDTQYF
>TRBV7-2
CASSRVTSAGWEQYF
>TRBV29-1
CSGRRPGIKSYEHF
>TRBV6-9
CASIFSGSGANVLTF
>TRBV6-5
CASSPSNYGYTF
>TRBV3-1
CASSQGRGFAYEQYF
>TRBV6-5
CASSYLDGQPQHF
>TRBV29-1
CSVLVAANYGYTF
>TRBV7-9
CASSFAEIETQYF
>TRBV6-6
CASSRTSPETQYF
>TRBV29-1
CSSEGAQRQETQYF
>TRBV11-2
CASSQVAGREDEQYF
>TRBV2
CASSVGVGFGEKLFF
>TRBV7-9
CASSLVTDRGGKNIQYF
>TRBV29-1
CSVSHLSYEQYF
>TRBV6-5
CASSYSLADPEQHF
>TRBV7-9
CASSSTGAGAGYTF
>TRBV7-9
CASSKSGQRGTGELFF
>TRBV2
CASSEPGEAPGPKGEQFF
>TRBV20-1
CSASFGTSGVNEQFF
>TRBV6-1
CASTRHRGLYEQYF